Given below is one T cell receptor (beta chain) in context. Its antigen is currently unknown. This record belongs to a study of human CD8 memory T cell subsets. General study findings and limits: Although both stem-like subsets shared clonotypes with effector memory cells, the stem-like memory and precursor exhausted T cell repertoires overlapped only minimally with each other.

UMI-labeled 5' RACE yielded the TCR beta libraries. TCRdb re-called the 5' RACE reads, yielding one record per CDR3 amino acid sequence without DNA. This sample's table reports some 12,000 distinct CDR3 sequences. CDR1 is LGHDT, CDR2 YNNKEL, per germline (reference sequence). The CDR3 contains 13 residues. The authors drew RNA from duplicate vials of some 140,000 sorted CD8+ T cells per subset. The chain couples TRBV3-1 to TRBJ1-1; without DNA, the TCRdb call of TRBD1 cannot be checked. This receptor was taken from a human donor in good health. Material: CD8+ T cells from PBMCs. The CDR3 here is CASSHGTIAEAFF.